What follows is one T cell receptor (beta chain) and its context. The sample is drawn from a study of T cell changes during pregnancy in multiple sclerosis. Sequencing used immunoSEQ multiplex PCR; TCRdb keeps in-frame clones, though not all of them. The repertoire includes 85,000 to 100,000 clones, more than 90% of them detected once, and more than 1.5% sits in the top ten. Germline values: CDR1 MGHRA, CDR2 YSYEKL. The CDR3 has 15 residues. The V gene end was trimmed by 3 bases and the J gene end by 7 bases; junction bases not matched to a gene: 5. The material was peripheral blood, obtained in the first trimester of pregnancy. This clonotype was obtained from a female donor with multiple sclerosis, enrolled in a pregnancy study. V and J are TRBV4-1 and TRBJ2-1; 11 bases are a match to TRBD2. The CDR3 loop reads CASSQISGRVNEQFF. CDR3 coding DNA: TGCGCCAGCAGCCAGATTAGCGGGAGGGTGAATGAGCAGTTCTTC.